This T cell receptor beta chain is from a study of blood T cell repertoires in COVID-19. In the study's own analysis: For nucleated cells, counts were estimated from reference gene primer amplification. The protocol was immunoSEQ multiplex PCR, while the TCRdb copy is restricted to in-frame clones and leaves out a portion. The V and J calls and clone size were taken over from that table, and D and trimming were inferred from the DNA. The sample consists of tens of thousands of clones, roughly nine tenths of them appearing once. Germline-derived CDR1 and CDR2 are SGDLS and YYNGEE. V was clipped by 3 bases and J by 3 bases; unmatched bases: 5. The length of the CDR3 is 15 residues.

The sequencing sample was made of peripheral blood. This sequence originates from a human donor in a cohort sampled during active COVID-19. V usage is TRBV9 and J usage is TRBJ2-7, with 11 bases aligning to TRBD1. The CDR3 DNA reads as TGTGCCAGCAGCGAGGCCGGGACAGGGGGCTACGAGCAGTACTTC. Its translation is CASSEAGTGGYEQYF.